Given below is one T cell receptor (beta chain) in context. This receptor's antigen is unknown. No clone much larger than this one lies a single base away; base qualities are absent. TCRbeta CDR3 regions were amplified from genomic DNA using the immunoSEQ Assay, a bias-controlled multiplex PCR. Per the source publication's procedure: The number of nucleated cells in each sample was estimated by amplification of reference gene primers within the assay. Sequence reads were collapsed and filtered to measure the absolute abundance of every unique TCRbeta CDR3 rearrangement. For each sample, productive Simpson clonality was calculated as the square root of Simpson's diversity index across productive rearrangements. The source is immuneACCESS, and TCRdb retained only in-frame sequences with V and J called. Part of the clones is not carried over; for the studies checked, unresolved V genes explain less than half of this, and the remainder is unexplained. V and J calls and clone size come straight from that table; D and trimming were deduced from the DNA. The sample table contains 150,000 to 200,000 clones; only one count was recorded for roughly 88% of them. Around 10% of the sample goes to the ten largest clones.

Collaborating institutions collected whole blood in K2EDTA tubes following their own protocols. Collaborator samples were shipped for TCRbeta analysis as frozen whole blood, isolated PBMCs, or DNA extracted from either sample type. The germline V gene provides CDR1 ENHRY and CDR2 SYGVKD. The CDR3 sequence holds 13 residues, the cysteine and phenylalanine included. Here the CDR3 DNA is all that survives: 39 bases in frame from base 1. After removal of 4 bases from V and 5 bases from J, the junction retains 4 bases not matched to a gene. The data are from a study of blood T cell repertoires in COVID-19 (dated by TCRdb to the early 2020s). For the study in its entirety: Samples covering the acute and convalescent phases of COVID-19 were provided by collaborators in the United States, Italy and Spain. The material from the prospective study consisted of cDNA or gDNA derived from T cells, B-cell-depleted T cells, or PBMCs. Sample metadata almost always included a de-identified subject ID, COVID-19 status, age in years and sex. The repertoires were released in a freely available public database meant as a resource for research on the immune response to SARS-CoV-2. Where available, HLA class I and class II types were obtained from metadata supplied by the sample provider rather than from assay-based typing. Subjects who had been exposed to COVID-19, were actively infected with it, or had recovered from it provided the deeply sampled blood TCRbeta repertoires that made up the dataset. The samples were drawn from the first 160 participants of the ongoing ImmuneRACE study and from 950 to 1,500 subjects provided by 6 global collaborators. The research as a whole found: The amount of clinical and demographic metadata varied by source and participant and was provided uncurated.

The sequence was collected from a woman of 80 years or more with active or convalescent COVID-19. The sequence links TRBV10-3 to TRBJ1-2, and 7 junctional nucleotides match TRBD1. Sequenced input: peripheral blood. The CDR3 region: CAISGQGRYGYTF. The DNA sequence is TGTGCCATCAGTGGACAGGGAAGGTATGGCTACACCTTC.